What follows is one T cell receptor (beta chain) and its context. Its antigen is undetermined. In the PCR, 60 Vbeta and 13 Jbeta primers were used. The method was immunoSEQ multiplex PCR; TCRdb's version includes in-frame clones alone and lacks a portion of them. The top ten hold around 4.6% of the sample, which has 150,000 or so clones, 70% seen once. The data were taken from a study of cytomegalovirus exposure and HLA in healthy donors. Study-level information: An earlier analysis identified 95 million to 120 million unique TCR beta sequences in 170 million or so T cells.

This CDR3 spans 15 amino acids. The V segment lost 5 bases and the J segment 1 base; nucleotides outside the gene matches: 1. The V gene's germline CDR1 is MDHEN and CDR2 SYDVKM. The study's findings and limits: 87-base-pair reads could not separate some V segments, including TRBV6-2 and TRBV6-3.

The rearrangement joins TRBV28 to TRBJ1-5, with 11 bases that match TRBD1. The sample consisted of PBMCs. This sequence was found in a man between 18 and 29 years old in good health and CMV-seropositive. CDR3 in DNA: TGTGCCAGCAGTCGGGACAGGGGGAGCAATCAGCCCCAGCATTTT. Amino acid sequence: CASSRDRGSNQPQHF.